This TCR beta chain was recorded in a study of cytomegalovirus exposure and HLA in healthy donors. The overall study: The study placed roughly four fifths of its approximately 360 genotyped donors in the Caucasian-associated ancestry cluster.

The PCR used 60 Vbeta and 13 Jbeta primers. This table comes from immunoSEQ multiplex PCR, and its TCRdb copy is limited to in-frame clones, with some not included. This table holds around 94,000 clones, approximately 84% found once. CDR3 length: 12 residues. CDR1 is GTSNPN and CDR2 is SVGIG in the germline V gene (reference sequence). V lost 5 bases, J lost 0 bases, and 6 bases lay in between. As for this clone: As yet, its antigen is unknown.

Points from the study as a whole: Per published accounts, TCR beta sequences correctly predicted the HLA-A and HLA-B alleles of most subjects. It was shown in a later analysis that HLA-associated TCR beta chains were more clonally expanded than other, equally common chains. In a later analysis, TCR beta V- and J-gene trimming showed a link to a missense DCLRE1C variant.

Sequences were obtained from PBMCs. The receptor comes from a man between 18 and 29 years old in good health and CMV-seronegative. The rearrangement links TRBV30 to TRBJ2-3; D uncertain. The CDR3 nucleotides read TGTGCCTGGGGCAGGAGCACAGATACGCAGTATTTT. This codes for CAWGRSTDTQYF.